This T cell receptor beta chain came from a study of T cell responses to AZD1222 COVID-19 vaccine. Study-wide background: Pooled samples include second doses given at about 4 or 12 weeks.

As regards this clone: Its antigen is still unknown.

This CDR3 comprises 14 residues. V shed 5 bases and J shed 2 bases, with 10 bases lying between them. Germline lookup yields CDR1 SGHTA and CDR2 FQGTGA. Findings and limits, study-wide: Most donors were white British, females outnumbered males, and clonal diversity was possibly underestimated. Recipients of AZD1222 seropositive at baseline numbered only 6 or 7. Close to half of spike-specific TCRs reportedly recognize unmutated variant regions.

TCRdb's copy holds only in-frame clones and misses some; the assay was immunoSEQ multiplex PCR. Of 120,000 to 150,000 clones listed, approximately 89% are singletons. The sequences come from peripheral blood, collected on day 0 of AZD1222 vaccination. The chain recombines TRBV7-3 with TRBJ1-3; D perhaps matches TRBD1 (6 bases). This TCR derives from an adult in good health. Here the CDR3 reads CASSQPGAGNTIYF. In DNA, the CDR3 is TGTGCCAGCAGCCAACCAGGGGCTGGAAACACCATATATTTT.